Presented here are 24 T cell receptor beta chains from one specimen sequenced in a study of shared clonotypes between healthy human individuals. Positive CCR7 selection of CD45RO-negative cells yielded the naive CD8 cells, and terminally differentiated effector memory CD45RA+ cells were excluded. The method was immunoSEQ multiplex PCR; TCRdb's version includes in-frame clones alone and lacks a portion of them. The top ten clones hold under 0.3% of a sample with roughly 810,000 clones, roughly 96% of them seen once. Sequenced material: naive CD8+ T cells sorted from blood. The receptors originated from a man aged 25 to 45 in good health.

The genes are TRBV29-1 and TRBJ2-7; D might be TRBD1 (5 bases). V was shortened by 6 bases and J by 6 bases, with 12 bases between the two germline ends. The germline V gene has CDR1 SQVTM and CDR2 ANQGSEA. The CDR3 length is 11 residues. The CDR3 sequence: CSVTRQSEQYF. The DNA of the CDR3 is TGCAGCGTCACACGACAGTCCGAGCAGTACTTC.

The CDR3 DNA sequence: TGTGCCAGCAGTTTTACAGGGCGCGAGCAGTACTTC. It specifies CASSFTGREQYF. The chain employs TRBV28 and TRBJ2-7, with a possible D match to TRBD1 (6 bases). The CDR3 runs 12 residues. Germline CDR1 is MDHEN and CDR2 is SYDVKM. Trimming took off 3 bases at V and 6 bases at J, with 9 bases between the two ends.

The chain is built from TRBV6-5 and TRBJ2-2; D ambiguous. The CDR3 length is 15 residues. Germline CDR1 is MNHEY and CDR2 is SVGAGI. V was shortened by 7 bases and J by 4 bases, with 16 bases between the two germline ends. This CDR3 is CASIRTMGSTGELFF. CDR3 DNA: TGTGCCAGCATCCGTACCATGGGGTCCACCGGGGAGCTGTTTTTT.

The rearrangement links TRBV18 to TRBJ1-5; D ambiguous. Germline V gene sequence: CDR1 KGHSH, CDR2 LQKENI. CDR3 size: 14 residues. V lost 3 bases and J lost 0, with 6 bases in between. The CDR3, as DNA: TGTGCCAGCTCACCGGGCTTTAGCAATCAGCCCCAGCATTTT. This sequence encodes CASSPGFSNQPQHF. Filled out from reference TRBV18 and TRBJ1-5, the complete variable domain reads NAGVMQNPRHLVRRRGQEARLRCSPMKGHSHVYWYRQLPEEGLKFMVYLQKENIIDESGMPKERFSAEFPKEGPSILRIQQVVRGDSAAYFCASSPGFSNQPQHFGDGTRLSIL.

V usage is TRBV19 and J usage is TRBJ2-1; D uncertain. V was pared by 5 bases and J by 0 bases, with 14 bases between. The CDR3 length is 16 residues. The germline V gene encodes CDR1 LNHDA and CDR2 SQIVND (reference sequence). The CDR3 protein is CASSFLAISSYNEQFF. The CDR3, as DNA: TGTGCCAGTAGTTTCCTGGCGATAAGCTCCTACAATGAGCAGTTCTTC.

V and J are TRBV27 and TRBJ2-7; 9 nucleotides agree with TRBD1. CDR1 and CDR2 from the germline V gene are MNHEY and SMNVEV (reference sequence). Unmatched junction bases numbered 8, after V lost 4 bases and J lost 4 bases. This CDR3 has 15 amino acids. The chain's CDR3 is CASSSNRGLVYEQYF. CDR3 bases: TGTGCCAGCAGTTCGAACAGGGGGCTAGTGTACGAGCAGTACTTC.

V and J are TRBV7-2 and TRBJ2-7; no definite D call. The CDR3 is 13 residues long. Deletions cut 0 bases from V and 5 bases from J, with 8 bases between. Germline CDR1 and CDR2: SGHTA and FQGNSA. The CDR3 region is CASSLAPGDEQYF. The CDR3 DNA reads as TGTGCCAGCAGCTTAGCGCCCGGAGACGAGCAGTACTTC.

Concerning this clone: The same CDR3 is also encoded by other DNA sequences in this sample. The rearrangement links TRBV27 to TRBJ2-1; possibly TRBD1 for D (6 bases). Germline V gene data show CDR1 as MNHEY and CDR2 as SMNVEV (reference sequence). The CDR3 is 16 amino acids. Trimming cost V 0 bases and J 0 bases, with 9 bases left between them. CDR3 residues: CASSLSGGSSYNEQFF. The CDR3 coding sequence is TGTGCCAGCAGTTTATCAGGGGGAAGCTCCTACAATGAGCAGTTCTTC.

The V gene is TRBV27, the J gene TRBJ2-7; possible D gene TRBD1, 6 bases. The CDR3 extends over 14 amino acids. V was shortened by 6 bases and J by 5 bases, with 17 bases between the two germline ends. Per germline, CDR1 MNHEY and CDR2 SMNVEV (reference sequence). The chain's CDR3 is CASSPGQKYHEQYF. As DNA, the CDR3 is TGTGCCAGCAGCCCGGGACAAAAGTACCACGAGCAGTACTTC.

This clone was observed a single time. V is TRBV5-1 and J is TRBJ2-7; D call uncertain. Germline V gene lookup returns CDR1 SGHRS and CDR2 YFSETQ. The V end lost 0 bases, the J end lost 3 bases, and 16 bases lay between the germline ends. CDR3 length: 16 amino acids. CDR3 in amino acids: CASSLAGILRDYEQYF. The CDR3 nucleotides read TGCGCCAGCAGCTTGGCCGGAATTCTCAGAGACTACGAGCAGTACTTC.

This rearrangement joins TRBV21-1 to TRBJ2-7; the tabulated D call, TRBD2, remains unverified against the DNA. TRBV21-1 is given as a pseudogene. The CDR3 runs 15 residues. The CDR3 nucleotides are TGTGCCAGCAGACGAAGGGAGCGGGACTCCTACGAGCAGTACTTC. It encodes CASRRRERDSYEQYF.

The chain carries TRBV12-5 and TRBJ2-1, with TRBD2 matching over 13 bases. This CDR3 region has 19 residues. Germline CDR1 and CDR2: LGHNT and FRNRAP. The V segment lost 7 bases and the J segment 6 bases; nucleotides outside the gene matches: 18. The CDR3 DNA is TGTGCTAGTGCGGGTCGACTAGCGGGAGGATCCACTCCCCTCAATGAGCAGTTCTTC. Translated: CASAGRLAGGSTPLNEQFF.

This chain links TRBV28 with TRBJ2-1, with 9 bases that match TRBD1. This CDR3 region has 15 residues. Germline V CDR1 and CDR2: MDHEN, SYDVKM. The junction had 10 bases not matched to a gene; V was cut back by 6 bases and J by 7 bases. CDR3 region: CASRQGQGWGNEQFF. The CDR3 coding sequence is TGTGCCAGCAGACAAGGACAGGGGTGGGGGAATGAGCAGTTCTTC.

The CDR3 sequence: CASSTGTGANVLTF. As DNA, the CDR3 is TGTGCCAGCAGCACCGGGACAGGGGCCAACGTCCTGACTTTC. The chain carries TRBV9 and TRBJ2-6; maybe TRBD1 (6 bases). The CDR3 is made up of 14 amino acids. The V and J ends lost 4 bases and 4 bases respectively, with 9 bases between them. CDR1 is SGDLS, CDR2 YYNGEE, per germline.

V is TRBV6-6 and J is TRBJ2-7; tentative D call: TRBD1 (6 bases). The CDR3 covers 13 residues. Trimming stripped 2 bases from V and 5 bases from J, with 10 bases between. Germline loops: CDR1 MNHNY, CDR2 SVGAGI (reference sequence). The CDR3 DNA sequence: TGTGCCAGCAGTTACGCGGACAGTCACGAGCAGTACTTC. Translating gives CASSYADSHEQYF.

The chain carries TRBV5-1 and TRBJ2-5, with 7 nucleotides matching TRBD2. CDR1 is SGHRS, CDR2 YFSETQ, per germline. Trimming cost V 2 bases and J 1 base; bases outside gene matches: 8. CDR3 length equals 16 residues. Here the CDR3 DNA reads TGCGCCAGCAGCTTTAGGCTAGCGGTGGTCCAAGAGACCCAGTACTTC. Its protein product is CASSFRLAVVQETQYF.

The chain links TRBV10-3 to TRBJ1-1; D gene unclear. The CDR3 runs to 12 residues. The germline V and J ends were trimmed by 3 bases and 3 bases, with 5 bases remaining between them. The germline V gene has CDR1 ENHRY and CDR2 SYGVKD. The CDR3 region has the DNA TGTGCCATCAGTGACATTTACACTGAAGCTTTCTTT. Amino acids: CAISDIYTEAFF.

The chain recombines TRBV20-1 with TRBJ2-1; 7 nucleotides match TRBD2. This CDR3 contains 11 residues. The germline V gene encodes CDR1 DFQATT and CDR2 SNEGSKA (reference sequence). CDR3 in DNA: TGCAGAGAAGGGGAGGGAATTGAGCAGTTCTTC. This translates into CREGEGIEQFF.

This clone was seen only once. CDR3 nucleotide sequence: TGTGCCAGCAGTTCAGGATTTCTCTACGAGCAGTACTTC. Translating gives CASSSGFLYEQYF. The genes are TRBV27 and TRBJ2-7, with no clear D. Trimming pared 4 bases from V and 3 bases from J, leaving 10 bases between. Per the germline V gene, CDR1 is MNHEY and CDR2 is SMNVEV (reference sequence). The CDR3 covers 13 residues.

The chain uses TRBV5-6 and TRBJ2-7; no firm D call. Trimming took 3 bases from V and 6 from J, leaving 7 bases between them. The CDR3 sequence is 11 residues long. Germline V lookup: CDR1 SGHDT, CDR2 YYEEEE. CDR3 coding DNA: TGTGCCAGCAGCTGGTCGGGCGAGCAGTACTTC. Translation: CASSWSGEQYF.

This chain connects TRBV29-1 to TRBJ1-1, with a tentative D call TRBD1 (6 bases). From germline, CDR1 is SQVTM and CDR2 ANQGSEA. The CDR3 length is 15 residues. The V end lost 3 bases, the J end lost 2 bases, and 16 bases lay between the germline ends. CDR3 in DNA: TGCAGCGTTGATTGGGTCCCGGACAGCAACACTGAAGCTTTCTTT. It encodes CSVDWVPDSNTEAFF.

With regard to this clone: The sample contains more than one DNA sequence encoding this CDR3. The chain carries TRBV9 and TRBJ2-1; perhaps TRBD2 as D (6 bases). The V gene's germline CDR1 is SGDLS and CDR2 YYNGEE. The CDR3 length is 12 residues. Trimming stripped 2 bases from V and 10 bases from J, with 10 bases between. The CDR3 coding sequence is TGTGCCAGCAGCGTGGAGGGTGGCGAGCAGTTCTTC. Its translation: CASSVEGGEQFF.

The chain carries TRBV5-1 and TRBJ2-6, with a possible D match to TRBD1 (6 bases). Per the germline V gene, CDR1 is SGHRS and CDR2 is YFSETQ. The V end lost 3 bases, the J end lost 1 base, and 11 bases lay between the germline ends. The CDR3 extends over 16 amino acids. The DNA for the CDR3 is TGCGCCAGCAGCTGGGCAGGGGAGTCTGGGGCCAACGTCCTGACTTTC. It yields the protein CASSWAGESGANVLTF.

The V call is TRBV19, the J call TRBJ1-2; D remains unclear. The CDR3 covers 14 residues. Deletions cut 6 bases from V and 8 bases from J, with 19 bases between. Germline lookup yields CDR1 LNHDA and CDR2 SQIVND (reference sequence). The CDR3 here is CASRRPEGVRGYTF. The DNA for the CDR3 is TGTGCCAGTAGACGTCCCGAGGGAGTGAGAGGCTACACCTTC.